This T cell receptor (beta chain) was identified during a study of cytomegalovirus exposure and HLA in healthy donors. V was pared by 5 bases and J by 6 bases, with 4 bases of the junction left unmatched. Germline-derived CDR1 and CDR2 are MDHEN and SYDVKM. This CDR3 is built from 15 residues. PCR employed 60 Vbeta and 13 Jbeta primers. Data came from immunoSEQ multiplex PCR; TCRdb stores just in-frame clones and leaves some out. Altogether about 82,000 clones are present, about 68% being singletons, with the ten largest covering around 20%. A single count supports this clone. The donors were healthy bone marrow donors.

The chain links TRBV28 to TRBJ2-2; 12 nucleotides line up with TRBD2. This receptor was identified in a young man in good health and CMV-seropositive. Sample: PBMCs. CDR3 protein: CASSRLAGAAGELFF. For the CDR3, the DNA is TGTGCCAGCAGTAGACTAGCGGGAGCAGCCGGGGAGCTGTTTTTT.